This T cell receptor (beta chain) appears in the sequencing data of a study of vaccination and CD4 T cells after COVID-19. CDR1 is MNHEY and CDR2 is SVGAGI in the germline V gene. This CDR3 has 15 amino acids. V gave up 4 bases and J gave up 8 bases, with 17 bases separating them. Treatment defined: approximately nine-day PBMC culture with coronavirus spike peptide pools or control peptides (ViraFEST assay). Sequencing of cultured CD4+ T cell DNA used the Oncomine TCR Beta short-read assay. TCRdb re-analysed the PCR reads in MiXCR, keeping a single row per CDR3 protein. The repertoire holds about 15,000 distinct CDR3 sequences, with roughly 52% as singletons. A note on this clonotype: Its specificity is unknown.

The sequence was collected from a human donor who had recovered from COVID-19. What was sequenced was CD4+ T cells from blood, cultured in vitro. This sequence joins TRBV6-5 and TRBJ1-4; D call uncertain. CDR3 sequence: CASSSSGLGVEKLFF. In nucleotides, the CDR3 is TGTGCCAGCAGTTCCAGCGGCTTAGGCGTCGAAAAACTGTTTTTT.